The present entry profiles one T cell receptor (beta chain) with its context. Its antigen is currently unknown. The data were produced by immunoSEQ multiplex PCR, yet TCRdb's version contains in-frame clones alone and is incomplete. Of fewer than 55,000 clones listed, about two thirds are singletons. The data were obtained in a study of a mutant IDH1 vaccine in newly diagnosed glioma. Background on the study: Pretreatment consisted of radiotherapy, temozolomide, or both, with most receiving both.

Time point noted: week 47, end of study. Vaccination comprised doses that each held 300 ug of mutant IDH1 20-mer peptide, plus topical imiquimod. V was cut by 4 bases and J by 8 bases, with 14 bases left in between. Germline-derived CDR1 and CDR2 are LNHNV and YYDKDF (reference sequence). CDR3 length: 13 residues. This specimen consisted of peripheral blood mononuclear cells (PBMCs), obtained from a glioma patient whose treatment included an IDH1 peptide vaccine. This sequence joins TRBV15 and TRBJ1-2, with D maybe TRBD1 (6 bases). The origin of this receptor is a man aged 35-49 years with glioma. Some clones in this sample may be carry-over from other donors' samples. DNA of the CDR3: TGTGCCACCAGCATCCGGACAGCCCAAGGCTACACCTTC. As protein: CATSIRTAQGYTF.